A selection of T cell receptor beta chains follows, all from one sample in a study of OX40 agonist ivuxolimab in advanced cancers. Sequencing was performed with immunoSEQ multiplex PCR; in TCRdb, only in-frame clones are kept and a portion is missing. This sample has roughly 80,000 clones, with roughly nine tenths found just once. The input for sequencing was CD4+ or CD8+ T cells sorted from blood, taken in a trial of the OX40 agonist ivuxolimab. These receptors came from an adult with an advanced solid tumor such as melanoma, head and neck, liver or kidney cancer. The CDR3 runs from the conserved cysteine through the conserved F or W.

CDR3aa: CASKGGPRTGELFF
v_gene: TRBV2
len: 14
j_gene: TRBJ2-2

CDR3aa: CASSSRQTNTEAFF
v_gene: TRBV7-2
len: 14
j_gene: TRBJ1-1

CDR3aa: CASSLGGGRGYNEQFF
v_gene: TRBV11-3
len: 16
j_gene: TRBJ2-1

CDR3aa: CASSTYREETQYF
v_gene: TRBV7-2
len: 13
j_gene: TRBJ2-5

CDR3aa: CASRQGQGWTYEQYF
v_gene: TRBV18
len: 15
j_gene: TRBJ2-7

CDR3aa: CASSFPGEQFF
v_gene: TRBV5-1
len: 11
j_gene: TRBJ2-1

CDR3aa: CASSLRLAGTSRGGPYF
v_gene: TRBV7-2
len: 17
j_gene: TRBJ2-5

CDR3aa: CASSLVLSSYEQYF
v_gene: TRBV11-2
len: 14
j_gene: TRBJ2-7

CDR3aa: CASSQGMADFNSPLHF
v_gene: TRBV14
len: 16
j_gene: TRBJ1-6

CDR3aa: CASRPSGDSPLHF
v_gene: TRBV5-1
len: 13
j_gene: TRBJ1-6

CDR3aa: CAIRRDRDEKLFF
v_gene: TRBV10-3
len: 13
j_gene: TRBJ1-4

CDR3aa: CASSYSRGGYTF
v_gene: TRBV6-5
len: 12
j_gene: TRBJ1-2

CDR3aa: CASSLNPDRGSEQYF
v_gene: TRBV5-1
len: 15
j_gene: TRBJ2-7

CDR3aa: CASSFAGAGKLFF
v_gene: TRBV2
len: 13
j_gene: TRBJ1-4

CDR3aa: CASSLGGQETQYF
v_gene: TRBV11-3
len: 13
j_gene: TRBJ2-5

CDR3aa: CASSHLQGRTATYEQYF
v_gene: TRBV18
len: 17
j_gene: TRBJ2-7

CDR3aa: CASSYSNRGAGYGYTF
v_gene: TRBV6-5
len: 16
j_gene: TRBJ1-2

CDR3aa: CASSVLTVNTGELFF
v_gene: TRBV28
len: 15
j_gene: TRBJ2-2

CDR3aa: CSVRTGGHTGELFF
v_gene: TRBV29-1
len: 14
j_gene: TRBJ2-2